One sample yielded the 4 T cell receptor beta chains listed below, sequenced in a study of T cell clonotyping in hematopoietic cell transplantation. Assay used: immunoSEQ multiplex PCR; TCRdb lists only in-frame clones, some missing. The sample carries 13,000 or so clones, roughly 92% recorded once. The sample here was PBMCs, taken 100 days after allogeneic stem cell transplant. The receptors originated from a female patient in her fifties or sixties who had an allogeneic stem cell transplant from an unrelated donor, so the T cells may come from the graft donor. Some clones in this sample may be carry-over from other donors' samples.

This rearrangement joins TRBV9 to TRBJ2-3, with a weak D call TRBD1 (6 bases). Germline V gene sequence: CDR1 SGDLS, CDR2 YYNGEE. The CDR3 totals 14 residues. Between the trimmed V and J ends, which lost 6 bases and 0 bases, there was a span of 11 bases. CDR3 amino acids: CASTQGWSTDTQYF. The CDR3 DNA reads as TGTGCCAGCACCCAGGGGTGGAGCACAGATACGCAGTATTTT.

This clone was counted a few times. The chain is built from TRBV7-2 and TRBJ2-2; 8 bases line up with TRBD1. Germline CDR1 and CDR2: SGHTA and FQGNSA. Losses at the gene ends were 6 bases for V and 3 bases for J; bases not matched to a gene: 6. CDR3 length: 15 residues. The DNA for the CDR3 is TGTGCCAGCAGACTGGACAGGGTGGACACCGGGGAGCTGTTTTTT. Amino acids: CASRLDRVDTGELFF. The full variable domain, completed using reference TRBV7-2 and TRBJ2-2, is GAGVSQSPSNKVTEKGKDVELRCDPISGHTALYWYRQSLGQGLEFLIYFQGNSAPDKSGLPSDRFSAERTGGSVSTLTIQRTQQEDSAVYLCASRLDRVDTGELFFGEGSRLTVL.

The chain joins TRBV28 to TRBJ2-6; D not resolved. This CDR3 contains 14 residues. Looked up from germline, CDR1 is MDHEN and CDR2 is SYDVKM. Deletions cut 7 bases from V and 0 bases from J, with 7 bases between. The CDR3 here is CASKSPSGANVLTF. The CDR3 DNA sequence: TGTGCCAGCAAATCCCCCTCTGGGGCCAACGTCCTGACTTTC.

The chain uses TRBV19 and TRBJ2-7; possibly TRBD1 for D (6 bases). Germline loops: CDR1 LNHDA, CDR2 SQIVND (reference sequence). This CDR3 spans 16 amino acids. The germline V and J ends were trimmed by 5 bases and 0 bases, with 17 bases remaining between them. The CDR3 DNA reads as TGTGCCAGTAGTGTCACGACAGGAACACACTCCTACGAGCAGTACTTC. Translating gives CASSVTTGTHSYEQYF.